This TCR beta chain was obtained from a study of T cell repertoires in cytomegalovirus infection. In this sample, this clonotype turned up once. Its antigen is unidentified. A single record per CDR3 protein comes from TCRdb applying MiXCR to the reads. Of 570,000 or so distinct CDR3 sequences listed, around two fifths are singletons. The receptor was isolated from a human donor in good health (CMV status not recorded). Some clones in this sample may be carry-over from other donors' samples. The material was cultured PBMCs, obtained from culture after CMV antigen stimulation.

DNA for the CDR3: TGCAGTGCCTACTCCCTTTCTAGCGGAGAAGAGACCCAGTACTTC. Protein: CSAYSLSSGEETQYF. The chain employs TRBV20-1 and TRBJ2-5; 7 bases map to TRBD2. The junction had 13 bases not matched to a gene; V was cut back by 6 bases and J by 3 bases. Germline lookup yields CDR1 DFQATT and CDR2 SNEGSKA (reference sequence). CDR3 length: 15 residues.